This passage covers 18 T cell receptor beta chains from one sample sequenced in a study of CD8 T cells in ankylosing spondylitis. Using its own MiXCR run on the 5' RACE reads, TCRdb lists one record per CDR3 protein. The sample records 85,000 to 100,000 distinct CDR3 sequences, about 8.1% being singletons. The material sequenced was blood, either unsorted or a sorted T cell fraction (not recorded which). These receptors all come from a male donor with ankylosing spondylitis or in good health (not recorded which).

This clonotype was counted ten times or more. CDR3 nucleotide sequence: TGCGCCAGCAGCTTCGGGACTAGCGGGGAGGCGAGCAGATTCTTC. Amino acids: CASSFGTSGEASRFF. The V and J genes are TRBV5-1 and TRBJ2-1; 13 bases match TRBD2. The CDR3 covers 15 residues. Per the germline V gene, CDR1 is SGHRS and CDR2 is YFSETQ. Trimming cost V 2 bases and J 16 bases; bases outside gene matches: 12.

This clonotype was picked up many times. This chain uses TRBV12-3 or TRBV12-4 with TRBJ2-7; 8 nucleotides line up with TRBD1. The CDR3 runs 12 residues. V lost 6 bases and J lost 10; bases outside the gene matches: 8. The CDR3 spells CASRSGTGEQYF. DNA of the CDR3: TGTGCCAGCAGGTCCGGGACAGGTGAACAGTACTTC.

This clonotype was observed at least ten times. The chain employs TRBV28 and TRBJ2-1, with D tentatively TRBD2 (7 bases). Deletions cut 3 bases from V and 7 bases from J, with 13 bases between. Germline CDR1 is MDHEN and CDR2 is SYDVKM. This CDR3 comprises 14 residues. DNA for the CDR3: TGTGCCAGCAGTTTTGCTGGGGGGGCTAATGAGCAGTTCTTC. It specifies CASSFAGGANEQFF.

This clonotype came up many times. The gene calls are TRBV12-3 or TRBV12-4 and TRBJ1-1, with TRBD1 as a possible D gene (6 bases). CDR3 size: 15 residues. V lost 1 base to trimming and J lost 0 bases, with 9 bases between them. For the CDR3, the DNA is TGTGCCAGCAGTTTAGAGCAGGGGTTGAACACTGAAGCTTTCTTT. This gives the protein CASSLEQGLNTEAFF.

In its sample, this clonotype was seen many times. In DNA, the CDR3 is TGTGCCAGCAGCCCACCGGGACTAGAAGAAAATGAGCAGTTCTTC. This sequence encodes CASSPPGLEENEQFF. This chain uses TRBV7-9 with TRBJ2-1; 8 bases align to TRBD2. The CDR3 runs 15 residues. Losses at the gene ends were 5 bases for V and 7 bases for J; bases not matched to a gene: 10. Germline CDR1 SEHNR, CDR2 FQNEAQ (reference sequence). Complete variable domain (other parts from reference TRBV7-9 and TRBJ2-1): DTGVSQNPRHKITKRGQNVTFRCDPISEHNRLYWYRQTLGQGPEFLTYFQNEAQLEKSRLLSDRFSAERPKGSFSTLEIQRTEQGDSAMYLCASSPPGLEENEQFFGPGTRLTVL.

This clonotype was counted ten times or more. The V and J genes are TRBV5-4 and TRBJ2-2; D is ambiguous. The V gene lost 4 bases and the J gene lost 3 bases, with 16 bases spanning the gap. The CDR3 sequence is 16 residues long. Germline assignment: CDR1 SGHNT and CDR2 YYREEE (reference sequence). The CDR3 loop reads CASSPRGGRDTGELFF. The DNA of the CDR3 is TGTGCCAGCAGCCCCCGAGGCGGTCGGGACACCGGGGAGCTGTTTTTT.

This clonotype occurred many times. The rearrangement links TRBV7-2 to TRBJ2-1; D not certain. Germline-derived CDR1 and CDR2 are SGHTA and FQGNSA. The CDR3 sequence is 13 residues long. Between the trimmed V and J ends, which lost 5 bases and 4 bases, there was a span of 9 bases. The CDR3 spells CASSLEKYNEQFF. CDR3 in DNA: TGTGCCAGCAGCCTGGAGAAGTACAATGAGCAGTTCTTC.

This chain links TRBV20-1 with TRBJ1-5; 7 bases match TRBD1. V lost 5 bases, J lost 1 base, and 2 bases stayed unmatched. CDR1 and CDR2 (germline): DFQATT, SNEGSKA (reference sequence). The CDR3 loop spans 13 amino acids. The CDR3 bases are TGCAGTGCTTCGGACAGGAGCAATCAGCCCCAGCATTTT. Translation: CSASDRSNQPQHF.

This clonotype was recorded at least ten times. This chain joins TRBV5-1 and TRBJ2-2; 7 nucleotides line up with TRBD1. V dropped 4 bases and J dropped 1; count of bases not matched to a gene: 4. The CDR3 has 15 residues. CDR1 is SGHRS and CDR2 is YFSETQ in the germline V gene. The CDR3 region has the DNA TGCGCCAGCAGCGGACAGGCGCTGAACACCGGGGAGCTGTTTTTT. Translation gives CASSGQALNTGELFF.

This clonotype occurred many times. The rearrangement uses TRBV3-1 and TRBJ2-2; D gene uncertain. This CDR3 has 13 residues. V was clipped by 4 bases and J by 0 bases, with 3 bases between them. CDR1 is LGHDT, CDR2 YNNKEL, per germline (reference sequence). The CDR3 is CASSPSNTGELFF. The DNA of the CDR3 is TGTGCCAGCAGCCCCTCGAACACCGGGGAGCTGTTTTTT.

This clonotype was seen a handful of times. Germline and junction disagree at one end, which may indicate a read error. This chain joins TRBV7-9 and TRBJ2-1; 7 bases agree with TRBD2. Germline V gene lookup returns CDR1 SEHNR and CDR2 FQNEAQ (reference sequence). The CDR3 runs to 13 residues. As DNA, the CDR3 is TGTGCTAGCAATGCGGGCGGGGAGGGTGAGCAGTTCTTC. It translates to CASNAGGEGEQFF.

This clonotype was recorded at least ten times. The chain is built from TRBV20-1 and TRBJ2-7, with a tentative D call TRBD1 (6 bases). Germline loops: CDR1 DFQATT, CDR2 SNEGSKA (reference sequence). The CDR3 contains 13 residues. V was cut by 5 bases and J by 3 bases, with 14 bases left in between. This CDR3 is CSADPQGVYEQYF. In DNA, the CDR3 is TGCAGTGCTGACCCACAGGGTGTCTACGAGCAGTACTTC.

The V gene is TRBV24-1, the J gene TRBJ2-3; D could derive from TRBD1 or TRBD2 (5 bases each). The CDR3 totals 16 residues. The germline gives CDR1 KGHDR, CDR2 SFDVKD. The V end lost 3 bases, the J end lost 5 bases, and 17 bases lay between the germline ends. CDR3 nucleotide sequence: TGTGCCACCAGTGATCGAGGGGCTCGTCGTCTAGATACGCAGTATTTT. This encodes CATSDRGARRLDTQYF.

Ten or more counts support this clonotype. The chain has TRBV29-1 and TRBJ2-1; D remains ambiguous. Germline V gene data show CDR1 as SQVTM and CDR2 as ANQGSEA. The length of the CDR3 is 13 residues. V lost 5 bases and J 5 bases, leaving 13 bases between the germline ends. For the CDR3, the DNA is TGCAGCGTTTCTTTAATCACTAACAATGAGCAGTTCTTC. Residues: CSVSLITNNEQFF.

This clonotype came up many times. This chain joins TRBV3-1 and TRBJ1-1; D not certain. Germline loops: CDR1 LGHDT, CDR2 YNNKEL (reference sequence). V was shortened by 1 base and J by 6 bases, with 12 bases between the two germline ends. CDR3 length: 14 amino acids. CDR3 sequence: CASSQVGWVPEAFF. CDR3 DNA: TGTGCCAGCAGCCAAGTCGGGTGGGTCCCTGAAGCTTTCTTT.

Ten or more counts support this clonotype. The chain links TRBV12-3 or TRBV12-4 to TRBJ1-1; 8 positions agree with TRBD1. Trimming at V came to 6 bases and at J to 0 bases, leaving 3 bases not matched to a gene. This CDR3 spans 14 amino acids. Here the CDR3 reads CASRTGQVNTEAFF. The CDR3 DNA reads TGTGCCAGCAGGACGGGACAGGTGAACACTGAAGCTTTCTTT.

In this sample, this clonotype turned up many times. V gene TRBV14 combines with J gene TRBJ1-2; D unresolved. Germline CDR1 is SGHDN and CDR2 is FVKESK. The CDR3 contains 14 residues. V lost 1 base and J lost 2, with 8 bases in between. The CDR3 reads CASSQGLRNYGYTF. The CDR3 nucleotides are TGTGCCAGCAGCCAAGGACTACGAAACTATGGCTACACCTTC.

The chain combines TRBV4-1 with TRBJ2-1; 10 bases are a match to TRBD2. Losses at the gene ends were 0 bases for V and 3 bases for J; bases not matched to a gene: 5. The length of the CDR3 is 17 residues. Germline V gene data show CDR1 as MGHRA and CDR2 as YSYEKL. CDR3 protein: CASSQDLERGGYNEQFF. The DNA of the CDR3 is TGCGCCAGCAGCCAAGATCTTGAGCGGGGGGGCTACAATGAGCAGTTCTTC.